This section outlines one T cell receptor beta chain sequence together with its context. These data originate in a study of blood T cell repertoires in COVID-19. About the research overall: T cells, B-cell-depleted T cells, or PBMCs supplied cDNA or gDNA.

Assay: immunoSEQ multiplex PCR; the TCRdb copy retains only in-frame clones and omits some. The sample consists of 59,000 or so clones, 70% to 80% of them appearing once. Germline values: CDR1 SEHNR, CDR2 FQNEAQ (reference sequence). Unmatched junction bases numbered 14, after V lost 1 base and J lost 4 bases. This CDR3 is built from 18 residues. The chain uses TRBV7-9 and TRBJ2-3; 7 bases map to TRBD2. This clonotype was sampled from a man in his 60s with acute or convalescent COVID-19. The sequenced material came from peripheral blood. CDR3 nucleotides: TGTGCCAGCAGCTTAGGGCTCATCGGCGGGAGCTCCGCAGATACGCAGTATTTT. Translation gives CASSLGLIGGSSADTQYF.